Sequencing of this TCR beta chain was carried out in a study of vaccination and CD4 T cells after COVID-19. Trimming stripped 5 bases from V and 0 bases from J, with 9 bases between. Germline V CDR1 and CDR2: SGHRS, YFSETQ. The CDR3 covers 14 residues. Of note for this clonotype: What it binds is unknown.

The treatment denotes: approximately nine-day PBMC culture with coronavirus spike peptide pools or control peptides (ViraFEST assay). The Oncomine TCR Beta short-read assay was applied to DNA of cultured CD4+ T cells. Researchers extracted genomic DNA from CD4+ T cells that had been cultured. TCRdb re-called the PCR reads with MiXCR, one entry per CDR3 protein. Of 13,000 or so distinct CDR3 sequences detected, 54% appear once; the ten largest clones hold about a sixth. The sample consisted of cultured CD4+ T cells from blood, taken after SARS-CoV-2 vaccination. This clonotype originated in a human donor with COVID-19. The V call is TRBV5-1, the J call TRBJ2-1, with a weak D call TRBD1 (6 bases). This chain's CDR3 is CASSKDSSYNEQFF. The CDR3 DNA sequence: TGCGCCAGCAGTAAGGACAGCTCCTACAATGAGCAGTTCTTC.